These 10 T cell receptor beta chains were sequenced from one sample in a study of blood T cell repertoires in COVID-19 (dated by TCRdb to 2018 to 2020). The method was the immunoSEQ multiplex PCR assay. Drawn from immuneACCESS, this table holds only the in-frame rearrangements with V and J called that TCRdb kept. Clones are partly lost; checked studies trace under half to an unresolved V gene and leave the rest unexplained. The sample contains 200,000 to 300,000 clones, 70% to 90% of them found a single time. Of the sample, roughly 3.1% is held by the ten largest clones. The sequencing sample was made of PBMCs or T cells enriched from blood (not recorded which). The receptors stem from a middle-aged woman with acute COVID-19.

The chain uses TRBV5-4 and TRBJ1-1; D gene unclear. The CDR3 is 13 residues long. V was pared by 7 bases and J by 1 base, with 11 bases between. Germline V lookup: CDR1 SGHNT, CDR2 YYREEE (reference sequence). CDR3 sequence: CASSDTQNTEAFF. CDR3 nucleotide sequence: TGTGCCAGCTCTGACACCCAGAACACTGAAGCTTTCTTT.

CDR3 sequence (DNA): TGTGCCACCAGCAGTGACTCCATACTAGCGTTATTGCACCACAATGAGCAGTTCTTC. Protein product: CATSSDSILALLHHNEQFF. The rearrangement joins TRBV15 to TRBJ2-1, with 7 bases fitting TRBD2. V lost 3 bases, J lost 5 bases, and 19 bases stayed unmatched. Germline V CDR1 and CDR2: LNHNV, YYDKDF (reference sequence). The CDR3 has 19 amino acids.

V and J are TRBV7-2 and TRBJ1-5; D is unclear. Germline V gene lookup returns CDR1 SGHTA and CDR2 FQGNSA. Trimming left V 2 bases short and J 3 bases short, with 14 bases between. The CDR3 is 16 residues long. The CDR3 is CASSLFGGRTNQPQHF. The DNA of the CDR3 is TGTGCCAGCAGCTTATTTGGAGGGCGGACCAATCAGCCCCAGCATTTT.

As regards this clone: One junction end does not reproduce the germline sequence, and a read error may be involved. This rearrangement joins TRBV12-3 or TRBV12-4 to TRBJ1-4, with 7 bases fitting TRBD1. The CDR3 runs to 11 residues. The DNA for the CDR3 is TGTGCCAGCAGTTATGGACAGGCCGCTCATTTT. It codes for CASSYGQAAHF.

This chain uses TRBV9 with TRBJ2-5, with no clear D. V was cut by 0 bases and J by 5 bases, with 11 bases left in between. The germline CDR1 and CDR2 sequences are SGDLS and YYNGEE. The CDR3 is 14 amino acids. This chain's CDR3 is CASSVGIVSETQYF. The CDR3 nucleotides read TGTGCCAGCAGCGTAGGAATAGTTTCTGAGACCCAGTACTTC.

The CDR3 is CASSLRDRGHEQFF. The CDR3 nucleotides read TGTGCCAGTAGTCTTCGGGACAGGGGCCATGAGCAGTTCTTC. The chain joins TRBV19 to TRBJ2-1; the match to TRBD1 covers 10 bases. This CDR3 comprises 14 residues. Looked up from germline, CDR1 is LNHDA and CDR2 is SQIVND (reference sequence). V was clipped by 5 bases and J by 8 bases; unmatched bases: 6.

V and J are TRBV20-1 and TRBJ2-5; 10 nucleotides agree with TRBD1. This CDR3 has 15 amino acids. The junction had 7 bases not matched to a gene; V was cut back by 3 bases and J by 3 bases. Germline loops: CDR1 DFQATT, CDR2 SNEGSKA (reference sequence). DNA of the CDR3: TGCAGTGCTAGTCCCGGAGGGACAGGGGAAGAGACCCAGTACTTC. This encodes CSASPGGTGEETQYF.

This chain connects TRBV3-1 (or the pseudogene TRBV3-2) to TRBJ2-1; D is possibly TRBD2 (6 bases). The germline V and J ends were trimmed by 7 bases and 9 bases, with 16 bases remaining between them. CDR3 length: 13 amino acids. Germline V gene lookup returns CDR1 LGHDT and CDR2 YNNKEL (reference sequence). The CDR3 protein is CASTPHGSTEQFF. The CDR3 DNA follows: TGTGCCAGCACCCCTCACGGGAGTACTGAGCAGTTCTTC.

This CDR3 reads CASSQELQGITEAFF. The CDR3 nucleotides read TGCGCCAGCAGCCAAGAATTGCAGGGGATCACTGAAGCTTTCTTT. The rearrangement uses TRBV4-1 and TRBJ1-1; a weak D match, TRBD1 (6 bases). The V end was cut by 0 bases, the J end by 4 bases, with 12 bases between. Looked up from germline, CDR1 is MGHRA and CDR2 is YSYEKL. The CDR3 length is 15 residues.

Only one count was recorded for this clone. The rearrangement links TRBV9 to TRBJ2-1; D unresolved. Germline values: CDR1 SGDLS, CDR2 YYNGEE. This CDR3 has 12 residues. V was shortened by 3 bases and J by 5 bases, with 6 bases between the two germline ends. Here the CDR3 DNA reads TGTGCCAGCAGCGCGTTCCACAATGAGCAGTTCTTC. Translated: CASSAFHNEQFF.